These 27 T cell receptor beta chains came from one sample sequenced in a study of naive CD8 T cells in extremely preterm neonates. Sequencing was performed with immunoSEQ multiplex PCR; in TCRdb, only in-frame clones are kept and a portion is missing. The sample lists 4,500 to 6,500 clones, over 95% occurring once. Sequenced: naive CD8+ T cells from blood. The receptors were sampled from a human donor in good health.

The J gene is TRBJ2-7, the V gene TRBV5-6, with a weak D call TRBD1 (5 bases). Trimming took 4 bases from V and 3 from J, leaving 14 bases between them. The CDR3 has 14 residues. The V gene's germline CDR1 is SGHDT and CDR2 YYEEEE. The CDR3 reads CASSPGSGRYEQYF. The CDR3 DNA sequence: TGTGCCAGCAGCCCTGGTTCAGGGCGCTACGAGCAGTACTTC.

This clone was seen only once. The rearrangement uses TRBV5-4 and TRBJ2-3; D gene uncertain. Looked up from germline, CDR1 is SGHNT and CDR2 is YYREEE (reference sequence). CDR3 length: 12 amino acids. V lost 4 bases and J lost 5, with 8 bases in between. CDR3 bases: TGTGCCAGCAGCGCAGGAAAAGATACGCAGTATTTT. This sequence encodes CASSAGKDTQYF. Based on the CDR3 plus reference TRBV5-4 and TRBJ2-3, the full variable domain is ETGVTQSPTHLIKTRGQQVTLRCSSQSGHNTVSWYQQALGQGPQFIFQYYREEENGRGNFPPRFSGLQFPNYSSELNVNALELDDSALYLCASSAGKDTQYFGPGTRLTVL.

This chain joins TRBV29-1 and TRBJ2-1; 7 bases are a match to TRBD2. CDR3 length equals 15 residues. Per the germline V gene, CDR1 is SQVTM and CDR2 is ANQGSEA. V was clipped by 2 bases and J by 3 bases; unmatched bases: 7. CDR3 DNA: TGCAGCGTTGAAATGGCCAGCGGGGTCTACAATGAGCAGTTCTTC. Residues: CSVEMASGVYNEQFF.

The gene calls are TRBV7-9 and TRBJ2-3, with TRBD2 as a possible D gene (5 bases). V lost 4 bases, J lost 0 bases, and 20 bases lay in between. CDR3 length equals 18 residues. CDR1 and CDR2 from the germline V gene are SEHNR and FQNEAQ (reference sequence). The CDR3 loop is CASSSGVGSAPSTDTQYF. Here the CDR3 DNA reads TGTGCCAGCAGCTCCGGGGTGGGCTCTGCGCCTAGCACAGATACGCAGTATTTT.

The rearrangement links TRBV7-6 to TRBJ1-4; 8 positions match TRBD1. V lost 2 bases, J lost 8 bases, and 4 bases stayed unmatched. In germline, CDR1 is SGHVS, CDR2 FNYEAQ. This CDR3 region has 14 residues. CDR3 protein: CASSLTGGDEKLFF. In nucleotides, the CDR3 is TGTGCCAGCAGCTTAACAGGGGGAGACGAAAAACTGTTTTTT. The full variable domain, rest sourced from reference TRBV7-6 and TRBJ1-4, is GAGVSQSPRYKVTKRGQDVALRCDPISGHVSLYWYRQALGQGPEFLTYFNYEAQQDKSGLPNDRFSAERPEGSISTLTIQRTEQRDSAMYRCASSLTGGDEKLFFGSGTQLSVL.

The chain joins TRBV18 to TRBJ1-1, with D perhaps TRBD1 (5 bases). CDR1 and CDR2 from the germline V gene are KGHSH and LQKENI. This CDR3 is 12 amino acids long. Trimming left V 6 bases short and J 3 bases short, with 8 bases between. The CDR3 DNA is TGTGCCAGCTCTCAGGGCGACACTGAAGCTTTCTTT. This gives the protein CASSQGDTEAFF.

The CDR3 bases are TGTGCCAGCAGTTCCCTAGCGGGAGTTGGAGATACGCAGTATTTT. Protein sequence: CASSSLAGVGDTQYF. The V call is TRBV6-5, the J call TRBJ2-3; TRBD2 agrees at 10 bases. The CDR3 consists of 15 residues. The ends lost 4 bases at V and 5 bases at J; junction bases unmatched: 6. The germline CDR1 and CDR2 sequences are MNHEY and SVGAGI.

The genes are TRBV7-9 and TRBJ2-5, with TRBD1 as a possible D gene (5 bases). Matching the DNA end better, TRBJ2-7 makes the J call doubtful. CDR1 is SEHNR and CDR2 is FQNEAQ in the germline V gene (reference sequence). The CDR3 extends over 14 amino acids. CDR3 DNA sequence: TGTGCCAGCAGCCAGGGTCCACAAGGCTACGAGCAGTACTTC. This codes for CASSQGPQGYEQYF.

The V call is TRBV7-9, the J call TRBJ2-5; the match to TRBD1 covers 11 bases. This CDR3 has 17 amino acids. Germline CDR1 reads SEHNR; CDR2 reads FQNEAQ (reference sequence). V shed 4 bases, J shed 5 bases, and the junction held 12 bases outside the gene matches. CDR3: CASSYGIRDRGFETQYF. CDR3 bases: TGTGCCAGCAGCTACGGCATCCGGGACAGGGGGTTTGAGACCCAGTACTTC.

The rearrangement joins TRBV7-9 to TRBJ2-3; 14 positions match TRBD2. This CDR3 comprises 19 residues. Trimming removed 0 bases from V and 5 bases from J; junction bases left unmatched: 10. Germline V lookup: CDR1 SEHNR, CDR2 FQNEAQ (reference sequence). The CDR3 coding sequence is TGTGCCAGCAGCTTAGCTTTCACCGGGACTAGCGGGAGAATAGATACGCAGTATTTT. Its protein is CASSLAFTGTSGRIDTQYF.

J is TRBJ2-1 and V is TRBV10-3, with unresolved D. Trimming pared 10 bases from V and 0 bases from J, leaving 16 bases between. This CDR3 is built from 15 residues. Germline V gene lookup returns CDR1 ENHRY and CDR2 SYGVKD. The CDR3, as DNA: TGTGCCACAGCCGTTTCCGCGGACTCCTACAATGAGCAGTTCTTC. This gives the protein CATAVSADSYNEQFF.

The chain combines TRBV5-4 with TRBJ2-1; D remains unclear. There are 15 residues in the CDR3. Germline V lookup: CDR1 SGHNT, CDR2 YYREEE (reference sequence). With 0 bases removed from V and 0 bases from J, the gap between germline ends came to 7 bases. The CDR3 loop is CASSLAVSSYNEQFF. CDR3 DNA sequence: TGTGCCAGCAGCTTGGCGGTAAGCTCCTACAATGAGCAGTTCTTC.

The J gene is TRBJ2-7, the V gene TRBV27; perhaps TRBD2 as D (6 bases). Deletions cut 2 bases from V and 6 bases from J, with 26 bases between. CDR3 length: 18 residues. Germline V gene sequence: CDR1 MNHEY, CDR2 SMNVEV (reference sequence). The CDR3 DNA follows: TGTGCCAGCAGTTTAGGCTCTCCTAGATCGTCTAGCGCGGGCGAGCAGTACTTC. Amino acid sequence: CASSLGSPRSSSAGEQYF.

V usage is TRBV25-1 and J usage is TRBJ1-5, with TRBD1 as a possible D gene (5 bases). From germline, CDR1 is MGHDK and CDR2 SYGVNS. There are 12 residues in the CDR3. Trimming cost V 3 bases and J 8 bases, with 8 bases left between them. CDR3 loop: CASSDGGKPQHF. DNA of the CDR3: TGTGCCAGCAGTGACGGGGGGAAGCCCCAGCATTTT.

V gene TRBV6-1 combines with J gene TRBJ2-5, with 8 nucleotides matching TRBD1. Germline V lookup: CDR1 MNHNS, CDR2 SASEGT. The CDR3 extends over 16 amino acids. V shed 1 base, J shed 2 bases, and the junction held 6 bases outside the gene matches. CDR3 residues: CASSEGDRRGQETQYF. Here the CDR3 DNA reads TGTGCCAGCAGTGAAGGGGACAGGAGGGGACAAGAGACCCAGTACTTC.

The chain links TRBV19 to TRBJ2-3; TRBD2 matches at 8 bases. J gave up 0 bases and V 5 bases, and 4 bases lay outside the gene matches. The length of the CDR3 is 15 residues. Germline values: CDR1 LNHDA, CDR2 SQIVND (reference sequence). CDR3 coding DNA: TGTGCCAGTAGTCTTAGCGGGACAAGCACAGATACGCAGTATTTT. Translation: CASSLSGTSTDTQYF.

This chain uses TRBV7-6 with TRBJ1-4; TRBD1 aligns across 8 bases. This CDR3 has 16 amino acids. Germline loops: CDR1 SGHVS, CDR2 FNYEAQ. Trimming took 1 base from V and 8 from J; bases not matched to a gene: 9. The DNA of the CDR3 is TGTGCCAGCAGCTTAGGGGCAGGGGGCGCGGTCGAAAAACTGTTTTTT. Its translation is CASSLGAGGAVEKLFF.

This rearrangement joins TRBV21-1 to TRBJ2-1; the table calls TRBD2, which could not be checked here. TRBV21-1 is flagged as a pseudogene. The CDR3 is 18 amino acids. CDR3 bases: TGTGCCAGCAGCAAGGTGGGACATTCGGCTAGCGGGAGCCATGAGCAGTTCTTC. Amino acid sequence: CASSKVGHSASGSHEQFF.

This clone occurred once. The chain recombines TRBV27 with TRBJ2-5; D may be TRBD1 (6 bases). CDR1 and CDR2 (germline): MNHEY, SMNVEV (reference sequence). Trimming pared 0 bases from V and 5 bases from J, leaving 13 bases between. The CDR3 is 15 residues long. CDR3 sequence reads: CASSLSGQELETQYF. CDR3 in DNA: TGTGCCAGCAGTTTATCGGGACAAGAATTGGAGACCCAGTACTTC.

This sequence joins TRBV5-1 and TRBJ2-1; 16 bases align to TRBD2. Looked up from germline, CDR1 is SGHRS and CDR2 is YFSETQ. The CDR3 extends over 20 amino acids. V lost 3 bases and J lost 1; bases outside the gene matches: 10. In DNA form, the CDR3 reads TGCGCCAGCAGCTGGGACCCGGGACTAGCGGGAGGGCAATCCTACAATGAGCAGTTCTTC. Its translation: CASSWDPGLAGGQSYNEQFF.

The gene calls are TRBV11-2 and TRBJ2-7; D is possibly TRBD1 (6 bases). This CDR3 spans 15 amino acids. Germline CDR1 is SGHAT and CDR2 is FQNNGV. V was trimmed by 5 bases and J by 7 bases, leaving 21 bases between them. DNA for the CDR3: TGTGCCAGCAGCCCGAAGACAGGCTACCTCTTGGAGCAGTACTTC. Translation gives CASSPKTGYLLEQYF.

This clone was detected once. The rearrangement uses TRBV19 and TRBJ2-2; D might be TRBD2 (7 bases). The V gene's germline CDR1 is LNHDA and CDR2 SQIVND (reference sequence). CDR3 length: 16 amino acids. Trimming shortened V by 6 bases and J by 6 bases, and 20 bases separated the two germline ends. Here the CDR3 reads CASSPGGGLLAGELFF. CDR3 coding DNA: TGTGCCAGTAGCCCCGGCGGGGGCCTCCTTGCCGGGGAGCTGTTTTTT.

This clone was picked up one time. This rearrangement joins TRBV9 to TRBJ2-5, with 7 bases matching TRBD1. The tail of the sequence fits TRBJ2-7 better, so the J call may be wrong. The CDR3 runs 14 residues. Germline CDR1 and CDR2: SGDLS and YYNGEE. The CDR3, as DNA: TGTGCCAGCAGCGTAGGTTCAGGGGGCTACGAGCAGTACTTC. Translating it yields CASSVGSGGYEQYF.

The V call is TRBV6-9, the J call TRBJ2-2; TRBD1 aligns across 10 bases. CDR3 length: 19 amino acids. Per the germline V gene, CDR1 is MNHGY and CDR2 is SVAAGI. The V and J ends lost 4 bases and 0 bases, in that order; junction bases with no gene match: 11. The CDR3 bases are TGTGCCAGCAGTTCTACTCTGACAGGGGGCATAGCGAACACCGGGGAGCTGTTTTTT. It codes for CASSSTLTGGIANTGELFF.

The chain links TRBV19 to TRBJ1-1, with TRBD1 identical over 7 bases. The junction had 2 bases not matched to a gene; V was cut back by 3 bases and J by 1 base. This CDR3 contains 14 residues. Germline values: CDR1 LNHDA, CDR2 SQIVND (reference sequence). DNA for the CDR3: TGTGCCAGTAGTATTAAGGGGGCGAACACTGAAGCTTTCTTT. Protein sequence: CASSIKGANTEAFF.

The genes are TRBV7-9 and TRBJ2-7, with no clear D. This CDR3 is built from 15 residues. The germline CDR1 and CDR2 sequences are SEHNR and FQNEAQ (reference sequence). V dropped 2 bases and J dropped 6 bases, with 17 bases sitting between them. CDR3 residues: CASSLPVYEKSEQYF. Here the CDR3 DNA reads TGTGCCAGCAGCTTACCGGTCTACGAGAAGTCCGAGCAGTACTTC.

In its sample, this clone was seen once. This chain joins TRBV4-1 and TRBJ2-1, with D possibly TRBD1 on 5 matching bases. The CDR3 has 18 amino acids. The V end was cut by 1 base, the J end by 0 bases, with 16 bases between. The germline gives CDR1 MGHRA, CDR2 YSYEKL. The CDR3 bases are TGCGCCAGCAGCCAAGGGGAAAGACAGATTAGCTCCTACAATGAGCAGTTCTTC. Translation gives CASSQGERQISSYNEQFF.